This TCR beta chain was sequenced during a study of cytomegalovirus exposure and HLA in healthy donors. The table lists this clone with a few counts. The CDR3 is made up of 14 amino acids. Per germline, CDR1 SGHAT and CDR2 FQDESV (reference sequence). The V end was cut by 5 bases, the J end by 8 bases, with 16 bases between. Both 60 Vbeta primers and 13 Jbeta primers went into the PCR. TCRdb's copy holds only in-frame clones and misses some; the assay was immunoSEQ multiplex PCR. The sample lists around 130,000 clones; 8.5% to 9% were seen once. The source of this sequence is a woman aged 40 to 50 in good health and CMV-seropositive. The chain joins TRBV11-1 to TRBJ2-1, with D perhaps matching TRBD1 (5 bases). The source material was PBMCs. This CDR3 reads CASSENVRVYEQFF. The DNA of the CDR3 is TGTGCCAGCAGCGAAAACGTCAGGGTATATGAGCAGTTCTTC.